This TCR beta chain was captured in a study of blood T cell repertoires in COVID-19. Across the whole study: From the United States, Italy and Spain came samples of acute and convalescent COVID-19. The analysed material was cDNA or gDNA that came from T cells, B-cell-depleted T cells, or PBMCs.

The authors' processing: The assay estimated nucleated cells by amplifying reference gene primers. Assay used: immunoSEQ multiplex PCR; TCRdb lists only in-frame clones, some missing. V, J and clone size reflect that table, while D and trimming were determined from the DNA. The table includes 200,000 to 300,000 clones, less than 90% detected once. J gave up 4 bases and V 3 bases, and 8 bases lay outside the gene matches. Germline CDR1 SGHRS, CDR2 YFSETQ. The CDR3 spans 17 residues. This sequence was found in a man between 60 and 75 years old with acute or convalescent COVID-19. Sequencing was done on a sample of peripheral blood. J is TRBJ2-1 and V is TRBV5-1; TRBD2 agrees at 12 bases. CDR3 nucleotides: TGCGCCAGCAGCTCAGGTACCGGGACTAGCGGGTACAATGAGCAGTTCTTC. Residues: CASSSGTGTSGYNEQFF.